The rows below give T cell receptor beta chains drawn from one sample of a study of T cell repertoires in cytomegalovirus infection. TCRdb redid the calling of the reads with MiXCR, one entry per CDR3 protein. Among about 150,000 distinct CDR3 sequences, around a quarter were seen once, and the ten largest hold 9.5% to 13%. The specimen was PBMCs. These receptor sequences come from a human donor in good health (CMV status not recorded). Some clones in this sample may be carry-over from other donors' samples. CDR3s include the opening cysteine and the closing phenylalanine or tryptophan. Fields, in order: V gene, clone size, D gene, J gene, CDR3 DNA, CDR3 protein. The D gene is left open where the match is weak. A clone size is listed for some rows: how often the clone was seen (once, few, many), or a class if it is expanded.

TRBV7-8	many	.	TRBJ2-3	TGTGCCAGCAGCTTAGACTCTTTCACAGATACGCAGTATTTT	CASSLDSFTDTQYF
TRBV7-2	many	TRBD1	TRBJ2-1	TGTGCCAGCACCGACAGGGACGAGCAGTTCTTC	CASTDRDEQFF
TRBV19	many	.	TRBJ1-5	TGTGCCAGCTGGGATACAGGGTTGAGGCAGCCCCAGCATTTT	CASWDTGLRQPQHF
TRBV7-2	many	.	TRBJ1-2	TGTGCCAGCAGCGCGGAACCTGTGGGCTACACCTTC	CASSAEPVGYTF
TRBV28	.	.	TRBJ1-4	TGTGCCAGCAGTTCAGTAGGGTCAACTAATGAAAAACTGTTTTTT	CASSSVGSTNEKLFF
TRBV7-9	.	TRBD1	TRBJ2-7	TGTGCCAGCAGCTACAGGGGGCCCGAGCAGTACTTC	CASSYRGPEQYF
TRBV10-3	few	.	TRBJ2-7	TGTGCCATCAGTCCTGTAGAGGGCGAGCAGTACTTC	CAISPVEGEQYF
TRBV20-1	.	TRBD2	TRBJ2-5	TGCAGTGCTAGCCGCGGACTAGCGGGGGGGGAAGAGACCCAGTACTTC	CSASRGLAGGEETQYF
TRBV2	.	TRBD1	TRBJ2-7	TGTGCCAGCAGGACCGGACAGGGGGAGCAGTACTTC	CASRTGQGEQYF
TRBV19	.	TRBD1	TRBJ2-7	TGTGCCAGTTCGGACAGGGCTGCCTCGGAGCAGTACTTC	CASSDRAASEQYF
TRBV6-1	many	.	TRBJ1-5	TGTGCCAGCACCCTAAGTCCAGGGATGGGCAATCAGCCCCAGCATTTT	CASTLSPGMGNQPQHF
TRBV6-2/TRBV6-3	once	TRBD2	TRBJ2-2	TGTGCCAGCAGTTACTCCGCTAGCGGATCATACACCGGGGAGCTGTTTTTT	CASSYSASGSYTGELFF
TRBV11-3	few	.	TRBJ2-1	TGTGCCAGCAGCCCCAGGGATGGGGGATACAATGAGCAGTTCTTC	CASSPRDGGYNEQFF
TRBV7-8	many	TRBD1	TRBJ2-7	TGTGCCAGCAGCCCACTTAAGGGGGCGAGTTACGAGCAGTACTTC	CASSPLKGASYEQYF
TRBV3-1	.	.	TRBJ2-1	TGTGCCAGCAGCCAAGGGGACTTTAGCTCCTACAATGAGCAGTTCTTC	CASSQGDFSSYNEQFF
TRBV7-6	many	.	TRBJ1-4	TGTGCCAGCAGCTTAGTGACAGGAGGTATAGGAAAACTGTTTTTT	CASSLVTGGIGKLFF
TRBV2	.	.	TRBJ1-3	TGTGCCAGCAGACCGGACAGTTCCTCTGGAAACACCATATATTTT	CASRPDSSSGNTIYF
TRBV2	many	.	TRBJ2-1	TGTGCCAGCAGTGAGTGGACCCCGACCTACAATGAGCAGTTCTTC	CASSEWTPTYNEQFF
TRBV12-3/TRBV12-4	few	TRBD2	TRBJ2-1	TGTGCCAGCAGTTTGACGGCGGGAGCGTTTGAGCAGTTCTTC	CASSLTAGAFEQFF
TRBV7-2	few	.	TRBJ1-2	TGTGCCAGCAGCTTCGAGACAGACTATGGCTACACCTTC	CASSFETDYGYTF
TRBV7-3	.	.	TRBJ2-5	TGTGCCAGCAGCTCCGAGCAAGAGACCCAGTACTTC	CASSSEQETQYF
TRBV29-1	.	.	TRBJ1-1	TGCAGCGCCCGGGTGGTGGGGCAGGGTGTGAACACTGAAGCTTTCTTT	CSARVVGQGVNTEAFF
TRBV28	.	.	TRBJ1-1	TGTGCCAGCGGGGGGCCAAACACTGAAGCTTTCTTT	CASGGPNTEAFF
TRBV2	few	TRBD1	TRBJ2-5	TGTGCCAGCAGTGAAGTGGGCGCTCACAGGGGAGTGGAGACCCAGTACTTC	CASSEVGAHRGVETQYF